The clone carrying this TCR beta chain was seen ten or more times. The germline V gene has CDR1 SGHAT and CDR2 FQNNGV. Trimming left V 1 base short and J 8 bases short, with 5 bases between. The CDR3 spans 12 residues. Thyroid surgery was preceded by no treatment in any patient. This entry belongs to a study of metastatic and nonmetastatic thyroid tumors. Original handling: A classifier of distant metastasis in papillary thyroid cancer was built from CDR3 differences (across clinicopathological groups). Using MiXCR, TCRdb reanalyzed the PCR reads. The V and J calls reflect TCRdb's pipeline rather than the authors' work. The sample has over 5,000 clones, around a fifth seen once; the top ten hold over 5%.

The chain recombines TRBV11-2 with TRBJ1-4; no firm D call. The specimen sequenced was adjacent normal tissue. The TCR was taken from a female donor with papillary thyroid cancer or a benign thyroid nodule (not recorded which). Some clones in this sample may be carry-over from other donors' samples. CDR3 protein: CASSLGGEKLFF. In nucleotides, the CDR3 is TGTGCCAGCAGCTTAGGGGGAGAAAAACTGTTTTTT.